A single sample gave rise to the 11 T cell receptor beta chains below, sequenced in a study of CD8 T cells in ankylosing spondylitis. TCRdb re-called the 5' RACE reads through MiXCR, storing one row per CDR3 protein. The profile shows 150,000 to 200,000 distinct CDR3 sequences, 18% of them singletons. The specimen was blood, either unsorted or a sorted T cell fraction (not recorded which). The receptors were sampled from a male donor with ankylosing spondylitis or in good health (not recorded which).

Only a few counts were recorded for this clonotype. CDR3 in amino acids: CASSLARAGSYNEQFF. CDR3 bases: TGTGCCAGCAGTTTAGCGCGGGCGGGATCCTACAATGAGCAGTTCTTC. V gene TRBV12-3 or TRBV12-4 combines with J gene TRBJ2-1, with D possibly matching TRBD2 (6 bases). This CDR3 comprises 16 residues. V lost 0 bases and J lost 1, with 10 bases in between.

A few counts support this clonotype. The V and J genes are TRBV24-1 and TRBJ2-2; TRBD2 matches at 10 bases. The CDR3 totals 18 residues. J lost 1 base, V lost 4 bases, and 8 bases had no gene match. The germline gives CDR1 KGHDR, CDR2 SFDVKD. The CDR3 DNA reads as TGTGCCACCAGTGAGCCTAGCGGGACTAGCGTGAACACCGGGGAGCTGTTTTTT. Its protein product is CATSEPSGTSVNTGELFF.

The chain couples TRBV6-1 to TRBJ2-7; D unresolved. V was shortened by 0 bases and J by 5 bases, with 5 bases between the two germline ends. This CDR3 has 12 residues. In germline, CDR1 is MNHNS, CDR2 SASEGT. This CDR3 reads CASSEAGHEQYF. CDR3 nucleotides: TGTGCCAGCAGTGAAGCTGGCCACGAGCAGTACTTC.

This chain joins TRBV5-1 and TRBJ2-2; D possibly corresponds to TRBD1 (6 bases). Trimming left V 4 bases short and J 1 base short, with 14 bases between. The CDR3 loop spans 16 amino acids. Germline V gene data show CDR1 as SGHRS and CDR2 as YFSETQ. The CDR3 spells CASSDTGTWNTGELFF. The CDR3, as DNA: TGCGCCAGCAGCGATACAGGGACCTGGAACACCGGGGAGCTGTTTTTT.

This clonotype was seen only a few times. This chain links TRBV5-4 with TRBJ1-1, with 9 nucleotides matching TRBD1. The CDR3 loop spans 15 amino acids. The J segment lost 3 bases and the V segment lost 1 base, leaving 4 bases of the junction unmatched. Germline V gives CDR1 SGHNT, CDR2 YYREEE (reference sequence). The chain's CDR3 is CASSLTGGDDTEAFF. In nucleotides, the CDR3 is TGTGCCAGCAGCTTGACAGGGGGCGATGACACTGAAGCTTTCTTT.

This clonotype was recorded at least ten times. The CDR3 loop reads CSASPNPPGELFF. In DNA form, the CDR3 reads TGCAGTGCTAGCCCGAATCCGCCCGGGGAGCTGTTTTTT. This chain joins TRBV20-1 and TRBJ2-2; no firm D call. This CDR3 is built from 13 residues. The V end lost 3 bases, the J end lost 6 bases, and 11 bases lay between the germline ends. Germline V gene data show CDR1 as DFQATT and CDR2 as SNEGSKA (reference sequence).

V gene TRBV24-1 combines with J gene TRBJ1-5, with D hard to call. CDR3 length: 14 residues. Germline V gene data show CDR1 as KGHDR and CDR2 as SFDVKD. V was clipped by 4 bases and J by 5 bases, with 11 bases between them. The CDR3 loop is CATSDGREHQPQHF. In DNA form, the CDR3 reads TGTGCCACCAGTGACGGCAGAGAACATCAGCCCCAGCATTTT.

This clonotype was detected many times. The CDR3 region is CSASKWDAPVEGQYF. The CDR3, as DNA: TGCAGTGCTAGTAAATGGGACGCCCCGGTAGAGGGCCAGTACTTC. The chain has TRBV20-1 and TRBJ2-7; D tentatively fits TRBD1 or TRBD2 (5 bases each). Germline assignment: CDR1 DFQATT and CDR2 SNEGSKA (reference sequence). The CDR3 totals 15 residues. V shed 3 bases and J shed 10 bases, with 25 bases lying between them.

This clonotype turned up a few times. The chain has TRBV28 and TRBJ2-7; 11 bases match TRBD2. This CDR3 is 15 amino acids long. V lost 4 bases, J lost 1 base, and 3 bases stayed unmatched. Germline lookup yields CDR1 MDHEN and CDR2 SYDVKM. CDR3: CASSSGLAVSYEQYF. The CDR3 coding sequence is TGTGCCAGCAGTTCGGGACTAGCGGTTTCCTACGAGCAGTACTTC.

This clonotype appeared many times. The CDR3 loop reads CSVMGAGDYEQYF. In DNA form, the CDR3 reads TGCAGCGTTATGGGGGCGGGGGACTACGAGCAGTACTTC. This chain links TRBV29-1 with TRBJ2-7, with D possibly being TRBD2 (7 bases). Germline-derived CDR1 and CDR2 are SQVTM and ANQGSEA. V was clipped by 5 bases and J by 3 bases, with 14 bases between them. The CDR3 length is 13 residues.

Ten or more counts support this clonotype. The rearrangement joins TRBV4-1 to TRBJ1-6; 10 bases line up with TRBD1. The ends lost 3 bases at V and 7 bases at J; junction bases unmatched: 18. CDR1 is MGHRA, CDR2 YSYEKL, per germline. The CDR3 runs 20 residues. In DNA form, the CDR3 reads TGCGCCAGCAGCCATGACAAGGGACAGGGGAAGTCTCCGGGGAATTCACCCCTCCACTTT. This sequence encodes CASSHDKGQGKSPGNSPLHF.